The 31 T cell receptor beta chains listed next were all sequenced from one sample in a study of T-cell memory formation after mild COVID-19. TCRdb independently ran MiXCR on the 5' RACE reads; one entry per CDR3 protein. Seen here are approximately 260,000 distinct CDR3 sequences, roughly 17% observed once, and the top ten hold around a fifth. The specimen was PBMCs or a T cell subset sorted from them (not recorded which). Receptors were obtained from a man younger than 30 who had mild COVID-19 (a few samples of this study predate the infection). Cell type and time point are not known.

This clonotype was seen a handful of times. This sequence joins TRBV7-8 and TRBJ2-1; 8 nucleotides agree with TRBD2. Germline assignment: CDR1 SGHVS and CDR2 FQNEAQ. The CDR3 spans 17 residues. V was pared by 6 bases and J by 3 bases, with 13 bases of the junction left unmatched. CDR3 sequence: CASSSGVGLAGYNEQFF. CDR3 coding DNA: TGTGCCAGCAGTTCAGGGGTGGGGCTAGCGGGCTACAATGAGCAGTTCTTC.

The V and J genes are TRBV6-2 or TRBV6-3 and TRBJ2-7; no reliable D call. With 0 bases removed from V and 6 bases from J, the gap between germline ends came to 6 bases. Germline assignment: CDR1 MNHEY and CDR2 SVGEGT. There are 12 residues in the CDR3. The DNA for the CDR3 is TGTGCCAGCAGTTACTCGACGGTCGAGCAGTACGTC. Translation: CASSYSTVEQYV.

This clonotype was observed a few times. The gene calls are TRBV7-3 and TRBJ2-1; the match to TRBD2 covers 9 bases. This CDR3 region has 16 residues. The ends lost 5 bases at V and 3 bases at J; junction bases unmatched: 8. The germline gives CDR1 SGHTA, CDR2 FQGTGA. The CDR3 here is CASSETSGARYNEQFF. In DNA, the CDR3 is TGTGCCAGCAGCGAGACTAGCGGAGCCCGCTACAATGAGCAGTTCTTC.

This clonotype was seen many times. V and J are TRBV29-1 and TRBJ2-3; no definite D call. V dropped 1 base and J dropped 7 bases, with 9 bases sitting between them. This CDR3 is built from 12 residues. CDR1 is SQVTM, CDR2 ANQGSEA, per germline. The CDR3, as DNA: TGCAGCGTTGAAGTCACGACTTATACGCAGTATTTT. Protein: CSVEVTTYTQYF.

This clonotype was recorded a few times. This chain uses TRBV7-9 with TRBJ2-7; 9 bases are a match to TRBD1. V lost 3 bases and J lost 6; bases outside the gene matches: 9. Germline V CDR1 and CDR2: SEHNR, FQNEAQ (reference sequence). This CDR3 contains 15 residues. The CDR3 is CASSFSGTGLPEQYF. The CDR3 nucleotides read TGTGCCAGCAGCTTCTCCGGGACAGGGCTCCCCGAGCAGTACTTC.

This clonotype turned up a few times. The V gene is TRBV18, the J gene TRBJ2-7; 13 nucleotides align to TRBD2. This CDR3 comprises 15 residues. With V trimmed by 0 bases and J by 4 bases, 0 bases remained unmatched. Germline V gene lookup returns CDR1 KGHSH and CDR2 LQKENI. The CDR3 nucleotides read TGTGCCAGCTCACCACCGACTAGCGGGGGGTACGAGCAGTACTTC. Translated: CASSPPTSGGYEQYF.

The CDR3 DNA is TGTGCCAGCAGTTACTCGAGTTTTGGTGGGAGCGAGACCCTACGAGGGCAGTACTTC. As protein: CASSYSSFGGSETLRGQYF. This chain uses TRBV6-6 with TRBJ2-7; D is perhaps TRBD2 (5 bases). There are 19 residues in the CDR3. The V gene lost 0 bases and the J gene lost 9 bases, with 30 bases spanning the gap. CDR1 and CDR2 (germline): MNHNY, SVGAGI (reference sequence).

Only a few counts were recorded for this clonotype. The chain combines TRBV18 with TRBJ2-7; 9 bases are a match to TRBD2. The CDR3 extends over 15 amino acids. V gave up 2 bases and J gave up 4 bases; unmatched junction bases: 6. The V gene's germline CDR1 is KGHSH and CDR2 LQKENI. Written as DNA, the CDR3 is TGTGCCAGCTCACCAGCTAGCGGGGCCCGGTACGAGCAGTACTTC. It yields the protein CASSPASGARYEQYF.

Ten or more counts support this clonotype. The CDR3 nucleotides read TGTGCCAGCAGTTACGGGGTTCGGAATGAGCAGTTCTTC. It translates to CASSYGVRNEQFF. V and J are TRBV6-5 and TRBJ2-1; D gene uncertain. V was clipped by 2 bases and J by 7 bases, with 9 bases between them. Germline-derived CDR1 and CDR2 are MNHEY and SVGAGI. This CDR3 region has 13 residues.

The chain is built from TRBV12-3 or TRBV12-4 and TRBJ1-2; 7 nucleotides agree with TRBD1. With V trimmed by 5 bases and J by 8 bases, 5 bases remained unmatched. CDR3 length: 12 residues. This chain's CDR3 is CASSLQGEGYTF. The CDR3 DNA follows: TGTGCCAGCAGTCTCCAGGGGGAGGGCTACACCTTC.

Points on this clonotype: This may stem from a read error, because a much larger clone lies one nucleotide away. The chain's CDR3 is CSARGQNNQPKHF. The CDR3 nucleotides read TGCAGTGCCCGGGGGCAGAACAATCAGCCCAAGCATTTT. The V gene is TRBV20-1, the J gene TRBJ1-5; a weak D match, TRBD1 (6 bases). The CDR3 covers 13 residues. CDR1 is DFQATT, CDR2 SNEGSKA, per germline (reference sequence).

This clonotype was found a few times. The V and J genes are TRBV4-1 and TRBJ1-5, with D unclear. The germline V gene has CDR1 MGHRA and CDR2 YSYEKL. Trimming took 1 base from V and 6 from J, leaving 16 bases between them. The CDR3 sequence is 16 residues long. CDR3 protein: CASSQVILLSRQPQHF. CDR3 DNA sequence: TGCGCCAGCAGCCAAGTGATCCTCCTATCGCGTCAGCCCCAGCATTTT.

In its sample, this clonotype was seen many times. The J gene is TRBJ1-1, the V gene TRBV6-2 or TRBV6-3; D is uncertain. CDR1 MNHEY and CDR2 SVGEGT come from the germline V gene. The CDR3 covers 13 residues. Trimming shortened V by 2 bases and J by 6 bases, and 10 bases separated the two germline ends. CDR3 protein: CASSYSDGPEAFF. Written as DNA, the CDR3 is TGTGCCAGCAGTTACAGTGATGGTCCTGAAGCTTTCTTT.

This clonotype was detected a few times. This chain connects TRBV10-3 to TRBJ2-5, with 8 nucleotides matching TRBD2. CDR3 size: 17 residues. Trimming cost V 2 bases and J 2 bases; bases outside gene matches: 10. CDR1 and CDR2 (germline): ENHRY, SYGVKD. The CDR3 loop reads CAISENPGLAPQETQYF. In DNA, the CDR3 is TGTGCCATCAGTGAGAATCCCGGACTAGCCCCTCAAGAGACCCAGTACTTC.

Only a few counts were recorded for this clonotype. The rearrangement uses TRBV4-3 and TRBJ1-4; D not resolved. Germline V lookup: CDR1 LGHNA, CDR2 YSLEER. V lost 4 bases and J lost 7, with 13 bases in between. The CDR3 length is 14 residues. CDR3 protein: CASSLEMSSEKLFF. The CDR3 DNA reads as TGCGCCAGCAGCCTAGAAATGTCCAGTGAAAAACTGTTTTTT.

This clonotype occurred many times. The V gene is TRBV20-1, the J gene TRBJ2-3; D is perhaps TRBD2 (5 bases). The CDR3 extends over 14 amino acids. Trimming took off 6 bases at V and 2 bases at J, with 15 bases between the two ends. The germline V gene has CDR1 DFQATT and CDR2 SNEGSKA (reference sequence). In DNA form, the CDR3 reads TGCAGTGCCCAAGGAGGAATTTCCACAGATACGCAGTATTTT. This codes for CSAQGGISTDTQYF.

This clonotype was recorded a few times. The chain recombines TRBV7-2 with TRBJ1-1; no definite D call. V was pared by 7 bases and J by 4 bases, with 19 bases between. This CDR3 region has 15 residues. Per germline, CDR1 SGHTA and CDR2 FQGNSA. Here the CDR3 reads CASTSGPRAGTEAFF. DNA for the CDR3: TGTGCCAGCACCTCGGGTCCTCGGGCGGGCACTGAAGCTTTCTTT.

The chain combines TRBV9 with TRBJ2-6; D gene ambiguous. Germline CDR1 SGDLS, CDR2 YYNGEE. The V end lost 0 bases, the J end lost 0 bases, and 4 bases lay between the germline ends. This CDR3 contains 15 residues. CDR3 sequence: CASSVVGSGANVLTF. CDR3 coding DNA: TGTGCCAGCAGCGTAGTAGGCTCTGGGGCCAACGTCCTGACTTTC.

On this clonotype itself: Here the CDR3 omits its conserved ending phenylalanine or tryptophan, so a read error is the likely source. V usage is TRBV4-2 and J usage is TRBJ2-7, with D possibly being TRBD1 (6 bases). V was clipped by 1 base and J by 6 bases, with 10 bases between them. Germline V lookup: CDR1 LGHNA, CDR2 YNFKEQ. The CDR3 extends over 13 amino acids. This chain's CDR3 is CASSQVQGSEQYL. The CDR3 coding sequence is TGTGCCAGCAGCCAAGTACAGGGTTCCGAGCAGTACTTA.

The J gene is TRBJ1-4, the V gene TRBV20-1; no reliable D call. Trimming shortened V by 2 bases and J by 8 bases, and 12 bases separated the two germline ends. Germline lookup yields CDR1 DFQATT and CDR2 SNEGSKA (reference sequence). The CDR3 spans 13 residues. For the CDR3, the DNA is TGCAGTGCTAGATCCTGGGCTGCCGAAAAACTGTTTTTT. It yields the protein CSARSWAAEKLFF.

The chain carries TRBV15 and TRBJ2-7, with D possibly matching TRBD2 (5 bases). The germline V gene has CDR1 LNHNV and CDR2 YYDKDF (reference sequence). Trimming removed 5 bases at V and 0 bases at J, with 11 bases between. The CDR3 totals 14 residues. This chain's CDR3 is CATSSTGFSYEQYF. In DNA, the CDR3 is TGTGCCACCAGCTCGACGGGGTTCTCCTACGAGCAGTACTTC.

V gene TRBV28 combines with J gene TRBJ2-7; weak D call: TRBD1 (5 bases). Trimming took 4 bases from V and 1 from J, leaving 8 bases between them. From germline, CDR1 is MDHEN and CDR2 SYDVKM. The CDR3 loop spans 13 amino acids. CDR3 nucleotide sequence: TGTGCCAGCAGTTCCAGGGCATCCTACGAGCAGTACGTC. Encoded protein: CASSSRASYEQYV.

This clonotype was found a few times. The V gene is TRBV20-1, the J gene TRBJ2-7, with 7 bases that match TRBD1. V shed 0 bases and J 5 bases; nucleotides not matched to a gene: 10. CDR1 and CDR2 from the germline V gene are DFQATT and SNEGSKA (reference sequence). This CDR3 has 15 residues. DNA for the CDR3: TGCAGTGCTAGAGAATTTAGGGGGCGGTGGGACGAGCAGTACGTC. Encoded protein: CSAREFRGRWDEQYV.

This clonotype was seen only a few times. The V and J genes are TRBV5-1 and TRBJ2-7; D call uncertain. Trimming stripped 3 bases from V and 0 bases from J, with 13 bases between. The length of the CDR3 is 15 residues. The germline CDR1 and CDR2 sequences are SGHRS and YFSETQ. The CDR3 loop reads CASSSDPGDSYEQYV. CDR3 bases: TGCGCCAGCAGCTCGGACCCGGGTGACTCCTACGAGCAGTACGTC.

This clonotype was picked up many times. The rearrangement joins TRBV9 to TRBJ2-2, with 8 bases identical to TRBD2. Per the germline V gene, CDR1 is SGDLS and CDR2 is YYNGEE. The length of the CDR3 is 18 residues. Trimming took 5 bases from V and 1 from J; bases not matched to a gene: 13. The CDR3 bases are TGTGCCAGCAGGCCGGGTGCCGGCGGGGGGATGAACACCGGGGAGCTGTTTTTT. It translates to CASRPGAGGGMNTGELFF.

The chain couples TRBV24-1 to TRBJ2-7; D ambiguous. Deletions cut 3 bases from V and 7 bases from J, with 12 bases between. Germline values: CDR1 KGHDR, CDR2 SFDVKD. The CDR3 runs to 13 residues. CDR3 amino acids: CATSDGKRGEQYF. CDR3 DNA: TGTGCCACCAGTGATGGGAAAAGAGGAGAGCAGTACTTC.

This clonotype has only a few counts. The rearrangement uses TRBV7-2 and TRBJ2-1; the D gene is possibly TRBD2 (6 bases). This CDR3 spans 16 amino acids. V lost 5 bases to trimming and J lost 2 bases, with 16 bases between them. The germline V gene has CDR1 SGHTA and CDR2 FQGNSA. The CDR3 nucleotides are TGTGCCAGCAGCGCTCGCTACGGGGGTCCCTACAATGAGCAGTTCTTC. It yields the protein CASSARYGGPYNEQFF.

In this sample, this clonotype turned up a few times. CDR3 nucleotides: TGTGCCAGCAGCTTAAATGGACAGGGGTCTTCCTACGAGCAGTACGTC. Its translation: CASSLNGQGSSYEQYV. The chain uses TRBV11-2 and TRBJ2-7, with 9 bases that match TRBD1. This CDR3 has 16 residues. J gave up 1 base and V 2 bases, and 6 bases lay outside the gene matches. Germline loops: CDR1 SGHAT, CDR2 FQNNGV.

This sequence joins TRBV11-2 and TRBJ1-1; D is unclear. V was cut by 3 bases and J by 3 bases, with 11 bases left in between. Germline CDR1 is SGHAT and CDR2 is FQNNGV. The CDR3 spans 14 residues. The DNA of the CDR3 is TGTGCCAGCAGCTTCCTAAAAGGGTACACTGAAGCTTTCTTT. Translated: CASSFLKGYTEAFF.

This clonotype appeared once. It may be a read error: a sequence one base away is much more abundant. The rearrangement links TRBV5-1 to TRBJ2-3; no reliable D call. Per germline, CDR1 SGHRS and CDR2 YFSETQ. V lost 0 bases and J 4 bases, leaving 6 bases between the germline ends. This CDR3 is 13 amino acids long. DNA of the CDR3: TGCGCCAGCAGCTTGGATCCCTCAGATACGCAGTATTTT. As protein: CASSLDPSDTQYF.

This clonotype showed up just a few times. This sequence joins TRBV5-5 and TRBJ2-7; no clear D gene. Germline loops: CDR1 SGHKS, CDR2 YYEKEE (reference sequence). V gave up 0 bases and J gave up 0 bases, with 7 bases separating them. The CDR3 totals 14 residues. CDR3 amino acids: CASSLAQISYEQYV. Written as DNA, the CDR3 is TGTGCCAGCAGCTTGGCCCAGATCTCCTACGAGCAGTACGTC.